This is a list of T cell receptor beta chains from one sample in a study of molecular identifiers for immune sequencing clone quantification. Via MiXCR, TCRdb re-called the PCR reads, giving one row per CDR3 protein. The repertoire has 550,000 to 750,000 distinct CDR3 sequences, approximately 20% of them found once; the top ten carry 0.75% to 0.95%. The sequenced sample was naive CD8+ T cells from blood, with Jurkat cell RNA spiked in. Receptor source: a human donor in good health. Some libraries in this study had Jurkat cell RNA spiked in. The CDR3 runs from the conserved cysteine through the conserved F or W. The D gene is left open where the match is weak.

>TRBD1|TRBV9|TRBJ1-5
CASSAGQVNQPQHF
>TRBD2|TRBV4-3|TRBJ2-3
CASSQGRGSTDTQYF
>NA|TRBV7-6|TRBJ1-5
CASSLVLATDSNQPQHF
>TRBD2|TRBV20-1|TRBJ2-1
CSAPGLSGMSNEQFF
>NA|TRBV27|TRBJ1-4
CASQGYNEKLFF
>NA|TRBV4-3|TRBJ2-7
CASSQQPGEQYF
>NA|TRBV7-9|TRBJ2-7
CASSPPVGTSYEQYF
>NA|TRBV23-1|TRBJ1-3
CASSRSSFSGNTIYF
>TRBD1|TRBV7-9|TRBJ2-7
CVSSLQRGQGLGTYEQYF
>TRBD1|TRBV15|TRBJ2-7
CATSSLGTGPYEQYF
>NA|TRBV7-6|TRBJ1-4
CASSPAQGASNEKLFF
>TRBD1|TRBV4-3|TRBJ1-5
CASSQDTLGTGANQPQHF
>NA|TRBV30|TRBJ2-1
CAWSTAADEQFF
>TRBD2|TRBV20-1|TRBJ2-1
CSARSSGSYNEQFF
>NA|TRBV20-1|TRBJ2-7
CSARAVSYEQYF
>NA|TRBV24-1|TRBJ2-3
CATSGGNTDTQYF
>NA|TRBV4-3|TRBJ2-6
CASSQDRDSGGAKVLTF
>NA|TRBV11-1|TRBJ2-7
CASSLQGGPYEQYF
>NA|TRBV19|TRBJ1-6
CASEAGPGGTPLHF
>TRBD2|TRBV4-1|TRBJ2-7
CASSQVWQGGYEQYF
>NA|TRBV2|TRBJ2-3
CASSVLTSTDTQYF
>TRBD1|TRBV10-3|TRBJ2-1
CAISEPGQLYNEQFF
>NA|TRBV20-1|TRBJ1-2
CSARDPTGNYGYTF
>NA|TRBV12-3/TRBV12-4|TRBJ1-5
CVSSRGGNQPQHF
>NA|TRBV27|TRBJ1-6
CASSPVGGSSPLHF
>NA|TRBV6-5|TRBJ2-1
CASSYSTGTTFNEQFF
>NA|TRBV12-3/TRBV12-4|TRBJ1-6
CASSVQGRGSPLHF
>TRBD2|TRBV7-9|TRBJ2-2
CASSRLAGGAGELFF
>NA|TRBV19|TRBJ1-3
CASSMEAYSGNTIYF
>NA|TRBV7-9|TRBJ1-5
CASSLDGGGRIQPQHF
>NA|TRBV2|TRBJ1-1
CASSEVRTLAEAFF
>TRBD1|TRBV13|TRBJ2-3
CASSLAGTGGYTDTQYF
>NA|TRBV3-1|TRBJ2-5
CASSQVQTGGETQYF
>NA|TRBV20-1|TRBJ2-7
CSARETVYEQYF
>NA|TRBV28|TRBJ1-1
CASSSQTGDTEAFF